The T cell receptor beta chain described here comes from a study of T-cell memory formation after mild COVID-19. Study-level information: Each donor largely had its own TCR clusters.

Researchers used 5'RACE with constant-segment primers to make TCR alpha and TCR beta cDNA libraries that carry sample barcodes and UMIs. TCRdb fed the 5' RACE reads into MiXCR, producing one record per CDR3 protein. The table lists about 620,000 distinct CDR3 sequences, under 20% of them singletons, with 12% in the top ten. The V end was cut by 7 bases, the J end by 0 bases, with 19 bases between. Germline V gene data show CDR1 as LNHDA and CDR2 as SQIVND (reference sequence). The CDR3 is made up of 17 amino acids. The chain is built from TRBV19 and TRBJ1-5; D gene ambiguous. The sample consisted of PBMCs or a T cell subset sorted from them (not recorded which). The clonotype was recovered from an adult woman who had mild COVID-19 (a few samples of this study predate the infection). Cell type and time point are not known. The CDR3 nucleotides are TGTGCCAGTACCACAACCTTAAGTCCCCCTAGCAATCAGCCCCAGCATTTT. Protein sequence: CASTTTLSPPSNQPQHF.